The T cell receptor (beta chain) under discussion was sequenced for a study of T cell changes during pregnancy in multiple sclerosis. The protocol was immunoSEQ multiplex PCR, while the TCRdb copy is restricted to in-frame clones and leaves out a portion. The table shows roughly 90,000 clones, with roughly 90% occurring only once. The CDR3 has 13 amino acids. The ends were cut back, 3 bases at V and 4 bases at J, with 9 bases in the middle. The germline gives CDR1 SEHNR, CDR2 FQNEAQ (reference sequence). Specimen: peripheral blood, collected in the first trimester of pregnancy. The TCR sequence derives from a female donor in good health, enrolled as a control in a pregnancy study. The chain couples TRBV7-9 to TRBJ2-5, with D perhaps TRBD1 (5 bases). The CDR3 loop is CASSLQGVETQYF. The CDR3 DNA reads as TGTGCCAGCAGCTTGCAGGGCGTAGAGACCCAGTACTTC.